This TCR beta chain was sequenced during a study of cytomegalovirus exposure and HLA in healthy donors. Study overall: An early data release held around 80 million unique TCRs from HLA-typed donors. In terms of ancestry, the Caucasian-associated cluster contained 80% to 90% of the approximately 380 genotyped donors. Study-level points and caveats: Several of the most significant clusters appeared, in a later analysis, to be linked to common viral pathogens. The study put 150 to 200 TCR beta chains on its list as cytomegalovirus-associated.

Researchers ran the PCR with 60 Vbeta and 13 Jbeta primers. Profiled with immunoSEQ multiplex PCR; TCRdb holds only in-frame clones, not every one. The sample's table shows fewer than 100,000 clones. Germline values: CDR1 SGHRS, CDR2 YFSETQ. The CDR3 contains 16 residues. The V segment lost 4 bases and the J segment 6 bases; nucleotides outside the gene matches: 11. About this clone: No antigen is known for it.

This chain connects TRBV5-1 to TRBJ2-2; 8 bases match TRBD1. The clonotype comes from a man younger than 35 in good health and CMV-seropositive. What was sequenced was PBMCs. The CDR3 DNA reads as TGCGCCAGCAGCACACTGACAGGGGCGGCGGCCGGGGAGCTGTTTTTT. Translating gives CASSTLTGAAAGELFF.